The present TCR beta chain was sequenced within a study of cytomegalovirus exposure and HLA in healthy donors. The study's findings and limits: In the analysis, some V segments, TRBV6-2 and TRBV6-3 included, were excluded as indistinguishable. The dataset shows that most TCR sequences were rare, while some public TCRs occurred in many donors.

The PCR employed 60 Vbeta primers together with 13 Jbeta primers. In the original analysis: In a later analysis, tens of millions of unique TCR beta chains included roughly 11 million shared by two or more donors. Clones were sequenced by immunoSEQ multiplex PCR, and TCRdb holds only the in-frame ones, with some missing. V and J calls and clone size come straight from that table; D and trimming were deduced from the DNA. This sample has about 190,000 clones, with around 78% found just once. Deletions cut 3 bases from V and 8 bases from J, with 15 bases between. The length of the CDR3 is 14 residues. CDR1 is KGHSH and CDR2 is LQKENI in the germline V gene. This clone has just a few counts. Its matching antigen is unknown.

Source material: PBMCs. The chain links TRBV18 to TRBJ2-3; D is perhaps TRBD1 (6 bases). This sequence originates from a woman in her twenties or thirties in good health and CMV-seropositive. The CDR3 region has the DNA TGTGCCAGCTCACCGGACAGTCCCGGTGGTACGCAGTATTTT. It encodes CASSPDSPGGTQYF.